The T cell receptor beta chain under discussion was sequenced for a study of blood T cells in healthy people across ages. Study-wide results and limits: It was found that TCR beta diversity correlated strongly with the percentage of naive T cells. PBMC samples, being unsorted, prevented any conclusive comparison of naive and antigen-experienced cells.

Points on this clonotype: Its matching antigen is unknown.

Sample-barcoded 5' priming and a J-beta primer mix drove a second PCR of roughly 7 to 11 cycles. MiXCR, run by TCRdb on the 5' RACE reads, gives a single entry per CDR3 protein. In the table there are about 1.4 million distinct CDR3 sequences, approximately 59% of which are singletons. The CDR3 consists of 16 residues. With 6 bases clipped from V and 5 bases from J, the junction kept 15 bases outside the gene matches. In germline, CDR1 is MDHEN, CDR2 SYDVKM. Sample: blood. The chain joins TRBV28 to TRBJ2-7; 8 bases align to TRBD2. The clonotype was recovered from a man between 18 and 35 years old in good health. The CDR3 spells CASSPVTGLENNEQYF. The CDR3, as DNA: TGTGCCAGCAGCCCTGTTACGGGACTAGAGAACAACGAGCAGTACTTC.